The 31 T cell receptor beta chains below come from one sample, sequenced in a study of cytomegalovirus exposure and HLA in healthy donors. Using immunoSEQ multiplex PCR, the repertoire was profiled, and TCRdb retains in-frame clones only, with some absent. The sample has about 66,000 clones; approximately 97% are singletons. Input material: PBMCs. These receptors were taken from a woman aged 18-35 years in good health and CMV-seropositive.

The rearrangement uses TRBV7-2 and TRBJ2-3; TRBD1 might be the D (6 bases). Germline loops: CDR1 SGHTA, CDR2 FQGNSA. The CDR3 spans 15 residues. The V and J ends lost 1 base and 6 bases respectively, with 14 bases between them. The CDR3 sequence is CASSLVKNRADTQYF. The CDR3 DNA sequence: TGTGCCAGCAGCTTAGTAAAAAACAGGGCGGATACGCAGTATTTT.

The chain combines TRBV7-2 with TRBJ2-7; D is possibly TRBD2 (6 bases). Germline-derived CDR1 and CDR2 are SGHTA and FQGNSA. This CDR3 spans 13 amino acids. The V end lost 8 bases, the J end lost 1 base, and 12 bases lay between the germline ends. The CDR3 region has the DNA TGTGCCAGCGCGAGGGGACTGTCCTACGAGCAGTACTTC. As protein: CASARGLSYEQYF.

The CDR3, as DNA: TGTGCCTGGAGTGTACGTCCAGGCAGGGGCTATATCACAGATACGCAGTATTTT. It is translated as CAWSVRPGRGYITDTQYF. The chain employs TRBV30 and TRBJ2-3, with D perhaps TRBD1 (6 bases). Germline V lookup: CDR1 GTSNPN, CDR2 SVGIG (reference sequence). The CDR3 contains 18 residues. Deletions cut 0 bases from V and 2 bases from J, with 21 bases between.

This chain links TRBV10-3 with TRBJ2-1; TRBD2 might be the D (6 bases). The CDR3 length is 14 residues. CDR1 and CDR2 from the germline V gene are ENHRY and SYGVKD. With 10 bases removed from V and 3 bases from J, the gap between germline ends came to 16 bases. The CDR3 nucleotides are TGTGCCACCGAGGCGCGGGACCACTACAATGAGCAGTTCTTC. It encodes CATEARDHYNEQFF.

The chain uses TRBV6-5 and TRBJ1-2, with D uncertain. CDR3 length: 16 amino acids. Trimming shortened V by 0 bases and J by 3 bases, and 14 bases separated the two germline ends. The V gene's germline CDR1 is MNHEY and CDR2 SVGAGI. The CDR3 DNA is TGTGCCAGCAGTTACTCGACGTCCGGGTCGTACTATGGCTACACCTTC. Translated, it gives CASSYSTSGSYYGYTF.

The chain carries TRBV4-1 and TRBJ2-1; 7 bases align to TRBD2. This CDR3 is built from 15 residues. J gave up 0 bases and V 4 bases, and 3 bases lay outside the gene matches. Germline V gene lookup returns CDR1 MGHRA and CDR2 YSYEKL. As DNA, the CDR3 is TGCGCCAGCAGCCTAGCGGGCTCCTCCTACAATGAGCAGTTCTTC. Its protein product is CASSLAGSSYNEQFF.

The chain links TRBV7-2 to TRBJ1-2; tentative D call: TRBD1 (6 bases). Germline CDR1 reads SGHTA; CDR2 reads FQGNSA. V shed 7 bases and J shed 10 bases, with 22 bases lying between them. The CDR3 is 14 amino acids. The CDR3 sequence is CASTPSGQGLYYTF. DNA for the CDR3: TGTGCCAGCACTCCAAGCGGTCAGGGGTTGTACTACACCTTC.

The CDR3 DNA reads as TGTGCCAGCAGCGTATCCTGGGGGGGCACAGATACGCAGTATTTT. Protein product: CASSVSWGGTDTQYF. This chain connects TRBV9 to TRBJ2-3; maybe TRBD2 (6 bases). V was clipped by 1 base and J by 1 base, with 10 bases between them. Germline lookup yields CDR1 SGDLS and CDR2 YYNGEE. This CDR3 region has 15 residues.

The chain has TRBV10-3 and TRBJ2-1; maybe TRBD2 (7 bases). Germline CDR1 and CDR2: ENHRY and SYGVKD. The CDR3 is 15 residues long. The ends were cut back, 5 bases at V and 7 bases at J, with 18 bases in the middle. CDR3 sequence: CAISLGTMGANEQFF. The CDR3, as DNA: TGTGCCATCAGTCTCGGGACTATGGGGGCGAATGAGCAGTTCTTC.

The chain links TRBV5-1 to TRBJ1-1, with D possibly being TRBD1 (6 bases). Between the trimmed V and J ends, which lost 5 bases and 3 bases, there was a span of 11 bases. The CDR3 has 13 amino acids. Germline CDR1 SGHRS, CDR2 YFSETQ. CDR3 protein: CASRQGEDTEAFF. Written as DNA, the CDR3 is TGCGCCAGCAGACAGGGTGAGGACACTGAAGCTTTCTTT. The whole variable domain, filled in from reference TRBV5-1 and TRBJ1-1, reads KAGVTQTPRYLIKTRGQQVTLSCSPISGHRSVSWYQQTPGQGLQFLFEYFSETQRNKGNFPGRFSGRQFSNSRSEMNVSTLELGDSALYLCASRQGEDTEAFFGQGTRLTVV.

The chain recombines TRBV28 with TRBJ2-7, with 9 bases matching TRBD2. This CDR3 has 16 residues. J lost 2 bases, V lost 5 bases, and 10 bases had no gene match. Per the germline V gene, CDR1 is MDHEN and CDR2 is SYDVKM. The CDR3 loop reads CASSPLSSGTPYEQYF. CDR3 nucleotides: TGTGCCAGCAGTCCCCTATCTAGCGGGACCCCCTACGAGCAGTACTTC.

This clone is a singleton in its sample. The chain joins TRBV28 to TRBJ1-5; 7 bases are a match to TRBD1. The V and J ends lost 3 bases and 4 bases, in that order; junction bases with no gene match: 3. This CDR3 is built from 14 residues. Germline V CDR1 and CDR2: MDHEN, SYDVKM. CDR3: CASSFGQVNQPQHF. CDR3 nucleotides: TGTGCCAGCAGTTTCGGACAGGTAAATCAGCCCCAGCATTTT.

The rearrangement links TRBV5-1 to TRBJ1-1; tentative D call: TRBD1 (5 bases). The V gene's germline CDR1 is SGHRS and CDR2 YFSETQ. The V and J ends lost 1 base and 1 base respectively, with 14 bases between them. This CDR3 contains 16 residues. The chain's CDR3 is CASSLFHRGTNTEAFF. In DNA, the CDR3 is TGCGCCAGCAGCTTGTTCCACCGCGGGACGAACACTGAAGCTTTCTTT. Combining the CDR3 with reference TRBV5-1 and TRBJ1-1 gives the whole variable domain KAGVTQTPRYLIKTRGQQVTLSCSPISGHRSVSWYQQTPGQGLQFLFEYFSETQRNKGNFPGRFSGRQFSNSRSEMNVSTLELGDSALYLCASSLFHRGTNTEAFFGQGTRLTVV.

The rearrangement joins TRBV2 to TRBJ2-5; 8 positions agree with TRBD2. Germline-derived CDR1 and CDR2 are SNHLY and FYNNEI. Germline trimming cut 5 bases from V and 2 bases from J; bases unmatched to any gene: 10. This CDR3 region has 16 residues. The chain's CDR3 is CASSITLAGVQETQYF. CDR3 in DNA: TGTGCCAGCAGTATAACGCTAGCGGGTGTTCAAGAGACCCAGTACTTC.

The rearrangement links TRBV7-2 to TRBJ1-1, with D hard to call. Germline values: CDR1 SGHTA, CDR2 FQGNSA. This CDR3 region has 13 residues. The V end was cut by 1 base, the J end by 1 base, with 4 bases between. CDR3 region: CASSLGQNTEAFF. CDR3 bases: TGTGCCAGCAGCTTAGGACAGAACACTGAAGCTTTCTTT.

The chain combines TRBV28 with TRBJ1-2; 8 bases agree with TRBD1. CDR1 is MDHEN, CDR2 SYDVKM, per germline. The CDR3 consists of 11 residues. The trim removed 4 bases at V and 13 bases at J, leaving 5 bases unmatched. The CDR3 here is CASSSGTGSTF. The CDR3 DNA reads TGTGCCAGCAGTTCAGGGACAGGTAGCACCTTC.

V gene TRBV5-6 combines with J gene TRBJ2-7; D remains unclear. Per the germline V gene, CDR1 is SGHDT and CDR2 is YYEEEE. V was pared by 4 bases and J by 2 bases, with 10 bases between. The CDR3 runs to 13 residues. The CDR3 DNA reads TGTGCCAGCAGCCAAGCTTTGGCCTACGAGCAGTACTTC. This translates into CASSQALAYEQYF.

The chain joins TRBV28 to TRBJ2-7, with D perhaps matching TRBD2 (7 bases). This CDR3 is built from 15 residues. Germline values: CDR1 MDHEN, CDR2 SYDVKM. Trimming pared 2 bases from V and 1 base from J, leaving 12 bases between. CDR3 coding DNA: TGTGCCAGCAGTTTACCCGGGGGGCAATCCTACGAGCAGTACTTC. Its translation: CASSLPGGQSYEQYF.

This chain links TRBV7-8 with TRBJ1-4; D gene ambiguous. Trimming cost V 3 bases and J 6 bases, with 11 bases left between them. CDR1 and CDR2 from the germline V gene are SGHVS and FQNEAQ. The CDR3 sequence is 14 residues long. The CDR3 region is CASSFPRGDEKLFF. The DNA for the CDR3 is TGTGCCAGCAGCTTCCCCCGGGGTGATGAAAAACTGTTTTTT. The full variable domain, completed using reference TRBV7-8 and TRBJ1-4, is GAGVSQSPRYKVAKRGQDVALRCDPISGHVSLFWYQQALGQGPEFLTYFQNEAQLDKSGLPSDRFFAERPEGSVSTLKIQRTQQEDSAVYLCASSFPRGDEKLFFGSGTQLSVL.

The V and J genes are TRBV4-2 and TRBJ1-6, with D uncertain. V shed 0 bases and J shed 9 bases, with 6 bases lying between them. Germline V gene sequence: CDR1 LGHNA, CDR2 YNFKEQ. The CDR3 loop spans 13 amino acids. The CDR3 sequence: CASSQDSRSPLHF. CDR3 bases: TGTGCCAGCAGCCAAGATTCTCGTTCACCCCTCCACTTT.

CDR3 loop: CASSLWETGLHYGYTF. The DNA for the CDR3 is TGTGCCAGCAGTTTATGGGAGACAGGGCTTCACTATGGCTACACCTTC. The chain recombines TRBV28 with TRBJ1-2, with 7 bases aligning to TRBD1. The CDR3 is 16 amino acids. CDR1 MDHEN and CDR2 SYDVKM come from the germline V gene. V lost 0 bases to trimming and J lost 3 bases; unmatched junction nucleotides: 7.

The chain joins TRBV27 to TRBJ2-7; 7 nucleotides agree with TRBD2. This CDR3 is built from 15 residues. The V gene end was trimmed by 6 bases and the J gene end by 2 bases; junction bases not matched to a gene: 10. Germline V CDR1 and CDR2: MNHEY, SMNVEV (reference sequence). The CDR3 is CASSLVPGGPYEQYF. In DNA, the CDR3 is TGTGCCAGCAGCCTCGTCCCGGGAGGTCCCTACGAGCAGTACTTC.

The V call is TRBV5-8, the J call TRBJ1-4; D is undetermined. Trimming shortened V by 1 base and J by 4 bases, and 8 bases separated the two germline ends. Looked up from germline, CDR1 is SGHTS and CDR2 is YDEGEE. The CDR3 covers 14 residues. This chain's CDR3 is CASSLIQINEKLFF. CDR3 coding DNA: TGTGCCAGCAGCTTGATACAGATTAATGAAAAACTGTTTTTT.

The chain employs TRBV28 and TRBJ1-2; D uncertain. V gave up 5 bases and J gave up 8 bases, with 12 bases separating them. This CDR3 spans 12 amino acids. The germline V gene has CDR1 MDHEN and CDR2 SYDVKM. The CDR3 DNA is TGTGCCAGCAGTCCCCAAGTCTACGGCTACACCTTC. Translating it yields CASSPQVYGYTF.

CDR3 DNA sequence: TGCGCCAGCAGCCGAGCGGACAGACGTAACACTGAAGCTTTCTTT. It is translated as CASSRADRRNTEAFF. The chain employs TRBV5-1 and TRBJ1-1; tentatively, D is TRBD1 (6 bases). The CDR3 contains 15 residues. The germline V gene has CDR1 SGHRS and CDR2 YFSETQ. The V end was cut by 4 bases, the J end by 2 bases, with 15 bases between.

The chain carries TRBV6-5 and TRBJ2-5; 7 nucleotides match TRBD1. From germline, CDR1 is MNHEY and CDR2 SVGAGI. This CDR3 is built from 13 residues. V dropped 5 bases and J dropped 5; count of bases not matched to a gene: 5. The CDR3 DNA follows: TGTGCCAGCAGTACGGGACAGACGGAGACCCAGTACTTC. Encoded protein: CASSTGQTETQYF.

The chain recombines TRBV27 with TRBJ1-1; TRBD1 is a possible D gene (5 bases). The CDR3 runs to 14 residues. The V gene's germline CDR1 is MNHEY and CDR2 SMNVEV (reference sequence). Trimming pared 4 bases from V and 1 base from J, leaving 10 bases between. In DNA form, the CDR3 reads TGTGCCAGCAGTTCCGCCGGACAGAACACTGAAGCTTTCTTT. It translates to CASSSAGQNTEAFF.

V gene TRBV28 combines with J gene TRBJ2-5; D is possibly TRBD1 (6 bases). The CDR3 loop spans 15 amino acids. Germline values: CDR1 MDHEN, CDR2 SYDVKM. Trimming shortened V by 4 bases and J by 1 base, and 13 bases separated the two germline ends. As DNA, the CDR3 is TGTGCCAGCAGTTCGCCACAAGGGGGCCAAGAGACCCAGTACTTC. Encoded protein: CASSSPQGGQETQYF.

The V gene is TRBV28, the J gene TRBJ2-5, with 8 bases fitting TRBD1. J was trimmed by 5 bases and V by 3 bases; bases with no gene match: 8. The CDR3 runs 15 residues. Per germline, CDR1 MDHEN and CDR2 SYDVKM. Here the CDR3 reads CASSLATGARETQYF. DNA of the CDR3: TGTGCCAGCAGTTTGGCGACAGGGGCGCGGGAGACCCAGTACTTC.

This chain connects TRBV29-1 to TRBJ1-3, with unresolved D. The CDR3 covers 13 residues. Germline CDR1 is SQVTM and CDR2 is ANQGSEA. V was shortened by 8 bases and J by 5 bases, with 16 bases between the two germline ends. The CDR3 sequence is CSSERESRNTIYF. DNA of the CDR3: TGCAGCTCCGAAAGGGAGTCAAGAAACACCATATATTTT.

This clone was seen more than once but under ten times. The V and J genes are TRBV5-6 and TRBJ1-2; possible D gene TRBD1, 5 bases. The CDR3 extends over 13 amino acids. Trimming shortened V by 0 bases and J by 6 bases, and 9 bases separated the two germline ends. Germline V lookup: CDR1 SGHDT, CDR2 YYEEEE. Written as DNA, the CDR3 is TGTGCCAGCAGCTTGGCAGGGATGGATGGCTACACCTTC. Its protein is CASSLAGMDGYTF.